The rows below give T cell receptor beta chains drawn from one sample of a study of blood T cells in healthy people across ages. TCRdb processed the 5' RACE reads anew with MiXCR; each CDR3 protein has one entry. The profile shows around 1.7 million distinct CDR3 sequences, 28% of them singletons. Sequenced sample: blood. The receptor set was obtained from a woman aged 25 to 39 in good health. Each CDR3 is given with its conserved first and last residue. Fields, in order: D gene, V gene, clone size, J gene, CDR3 DNA, CDR3 protein. The D gene is left open where the match is weak. Clone sizes are given selectively: once, few, many, or a class where the clone is expanded.

d_gene: TRBD2
v_gene: TRBV4-1
abundance: many
j_gene: TRBJ2-1
CDR3nt: TGCGCCAGCAGCCCCTGGACTAGTAGGGATGAGCAGTTCTTC
CDR3aa: CASSPWTSRDEQFF

d_gene: TRBD2
v_gene: TRBV24-1
abundance: -
j_gene: TRBJ2-1
CDR3nt: TGTGCCACCAGTGGAGCCTCTAGCGGGAGCCCCTACAATGAGCAGTTCTTC
CDR3aa: CATSGASSGSPYNEQFF

d_gene: TRBD2
v_gene: TRBV12-3/TRBV12-4
abundance: -
j_gene: TRBJ2-5
CDR3nt: TGTGCCAGCAGACCCCCAGGGGGACTAGCGGGGAAGTACCAAGAGACCCAGTACTTC
CDR3aa: CASRPPGGLAGKYQETQYF

d_gene: TRBD1
v_gene: TRBV7-2
abundance: -
j_gene: TRBJ1-4
CDR3nt: TGTGCCAGCAGCCTTCTGCCGACAGGGCTTAATGAAAAACTGTTTTTT
CDR3aa: CASSLLPTGLNEKLFF

d_gene: -
v_gene: TRBV11-2
abundance: -
j_gene: TRBJ2-3
CDR3nt: TGTGCCAGCAGCTTAGCCTGGGACCCTAATACGCAGTATTTT
CDR3aa: CASSLAWDPNTQYF

d_gene: -
v_gene: TRBV7-2
abundance: -
j_gene: TRBJ2-1
CDR3nt: TGTGCCAGCAGCCCGGACTTGGACCCCATAGGCGCAGATGAGCAGTTCTTC
CDR3aa: CASSPDLDPIGADEQFF

d_gene: -
v_gene: TRBV2
abundance: few
j_gene: TRBJ2-1
CDR3nt: TGTGCCAGCAGGTCCCGAGGGGAGCTTGATGAGAATGAGCAGTTCTTC
CDR3aa: CASRSRGELDENEQFF

d_gene: -
v_gene: TRBV11-2
abundance: -
j_gene: TRBJ2-7
CDR3nt: TGTGCCAGCGATCTTCAGGTTGGCGAGCAGTACTTC
CDR3aa: CASDLQVGEQYF

d_gene: -
v_gene: TRBV12-3/TRBV12-4
abundance: -
j_gene: TRBJ2-4
CDR3nt: TGTGCCAGCAGTTTATCGCGGCCAGGCTCCAATGAGCAGTACTTC
CDR3aa: CASSLSRPGSNEQYF

d_gene: -
v_gene: TRBV7-9
abundance: -
j_gene: TRBJ2-5
CDR3nt: TGTGCCAGCAGCTCGGAGGGACTCTGGAAAGAGACCCAGTACTTC
CDR3aa: CASSSEGLWKETQYF

d_gene: TRBD2
v_gene: TRBV11-2
abundance: many
j_gene: TRBJ2-1
CDR3nt: TGTGCCAGCAGTCAAAAGGATACTAGCGGGTACAATGAGCAGTTCTTC
CDR3aa: CASSQKDTSGYNEQFF

d_gene: -
v_gene: TRBV4-2
abundance: -
j_gene: TRBJ2-1
CDR3nt: TGTGCCAGCAGCCAAGAAGCAAGCGGATACAATGAGCAGTTCTTC
CDR3aa: CASSQEASGYNEQFF

d_gene: TRBD1
v_gene: TRBV3-1
abundance: few
j_gene: TRBJ2-1
CDR3nt: TGTGCCAGCAGCCAATTCGGACAGGGGCGAATTGGGCAGTTCTTC
CDR3aa: CASSQFGQGRIGQFF

d_gene: TRBD1
v_gene: TRBV20-1
abundance: -
j_gene: TRBJ1-2
CDR3nt: TGCAGTGCTAGAGGGCGCGGGACAGATTATGGCTACACCTTC
CDR3aa: CSARGRGTDYGYTF

d_gene: -
v_gene: TRBV6-6
abundance: few
j_gene: TRBJ2-7
CDR3nt: TGTGCCAGCACCCCCGGGACTCCAAGGGACGAGCAGTACTTC
CDR3aa: CASTPGTPRDEQYF

d_gene: TRBD1
v_gene: TRBV20-1
abundance: -
j_gene: TRBJ1-5
CDR3nt: TGCAGTGCTAGAGCTGGGACAGTGGGGTCCAATCAGCCCCAGCATTTT
CDR3aa: CSARAGTVGSNQPQHF

d_gene: -
v_gene: TRBV20-1
abundance: many
j_gene: TRBJ2-7
CDR3nt: TGCAGTGCTAAGTTCCGGTCCCCCTACGAGCAGTACTTC
CDR3aa: CSAKFRSPYEQYF

d_gene: -
v_gene: TRBV7-2
abundance: many
j_gene: TRBJ2-1
CDR3nt: TGTGCCAGCAGTCCAGAGTCTGGGGGACAAAAATACAATGAGCAGTTCTTC
CDR3aa: CASSPESGGQKYNEQFF

d_gene: -
v_gene: TRBV27
abundance: -
j_gene: TRBJ1-4
CDR3nt: TGTGCCAGCAGTTCAGCAGGGGTTCTGCGAGAAAAACTGTTTTTT
CDR3aa: CASSSAGVLREKLFF

d_gene: TRBD2
v_gene: TRBV7-2
abundance: few
j_gene: TRBJ2-7
CDR3nt: TGTGCCAGCAGCTTAGTCCAAATCGGACTAGCGGGAGCCCCATCCTACGAGCAGTACTTC
CDR3aa: CASSLVQIGLAGAPSYEQYF

d_gene: -
v_gene: TRBV7-2
abundance: -
j_gene: TRBJ1-5
CDR3nt: TGTGCCAGCAGCCCGAAAGGGGGGGGTGTGGGTCACCCCCAGCATTTT
CDR3aa: CASSPKGGGVGHPQHF

d_gene: -
v_gene: TRBV29-1
abundance: many
j_gene: TRBJ1-1
CDR3nt: TGCAGCGCCGGGAATACTGAAGCTTTCTTT
CDR3aa: CSAGNTEAFF